The entry below gives a single TCR beta chain sequence along with its context. Its target is not known. Donors were healthy HIV-negative adults without recent acute infections or vaccinations. Memory CD4+ cells were the fraction left after CD45RA+ naive selection. Sequenced by immunoSEQ multiplex PCR; TCRdb stores in-frame clones only, minus some. Of roughly 300,000 clones listed, around 67% were seen once; the top ten hold 10%. Germline lookup yields CDR1 SNHLY and CDR2 FYNNEI. This CDR3 contains 14 residues. The ends lost 6 bases at V and 8 bases at J; junction bases unmatched: 8. These data originate in a study of shared clonotypes between healthy human individuals. Background on the study: For every donor, three CD4 naive, three CD4 memory, two CD8 naive and one CD8 memory plates were used.

Study results and caveats: Lower generation probabilities were found for non-shared clonotypes than for those shared by all four donors.

V is TRBV2 and J is TRBJ2-1; 9 nucleotides line up with TRBD2. This TCR derives from a man under 40 in good health. Specimen: memory CD4+ T cells sorted from blood. Indicated subset: CD45RA-negative fraction. In nucleotides, the CDR3 is TGTGCCAGCAGGGTTAGCGGGAGTCTCCATGAGCAGTTCTTC. This sequence encodes CASRVSGSLHEQFF.